A single sample is the source of the 4 T cell receptor beta chains below, sequenced in a study of shared clonotypes between healthy human individuals. Assay: immunoSEQ multiplex PCR; the TCRdb copy retains only in-frame clones and omits some. Counted here are some 2,000,000 clones, around 95% occurring once; the ten biggest clones make up around 0.13%. The material sequenced was naive CD4+ T cells sorted from blood. Subset defined: CD45RA+ positively selected. Receptor source: a man between 18 and 35 years old in good health.

The rearrangement links TRBV6-6 to TRBJ1-5; D uncertain. V was trimmed by 5 bases and J by 5 bases, leaving 10 bases between them. CDR3 size: 13 residues. Germline CDR1 MNHNY, CDR2 SVGAGI (reference sequence). The CDR3 sequence is CASSTETYQPQHF. In DNA form, the CDR3 reads TGTGCCAGCAGTACGGAAACTTATCAGCCCCAGCATTTT.

V is TRBV6-5 and J is TRBJ1-2; possibly TRBD1 for D (5 bases). Germline loops: CDR1 MNHEY, CDR2 SVGAGI. The CDR3 sequence is 14 residues long. Trimming stripped 6 bases from V and 4 bases from J, with 15 bases between. In DNA, the CDR3 is TGTGCCAGCAGCCTGGACCGGACACCCTATGGCTACACCTTC. It specifies CASSLDRTPYGYTF.

V and J are TRBV10-3 and TRBJ1-6, with D unclear. In germline, CDR1 is ENHRY, CDR2 SYGVKD. This CDR3 region has 12 residues. V lost 2 bases and J lost 7, with 3 bases in between. Here the CDR3 DNA reads TGTGCCATCAGTGAGCTAAATTCACCCCTCCACTTT. Its translation: CAISELNSPLHF.

V is TRBV6-5 and J is TRBJ1-2, with D hard to call. Trimming took off 0 bases at V and 8 bases at J, with 7 bases between the two ends. CDR3 length equals 12 residues. In germline, CDR1 is MNHEY, CDR2 SVGAGI. The CDR3 is CASSYSNEGYTF. CDR3 sequence (DNA): TGTGCCAGCAGTTACTCGAATGAGGGCTACACCTTC.